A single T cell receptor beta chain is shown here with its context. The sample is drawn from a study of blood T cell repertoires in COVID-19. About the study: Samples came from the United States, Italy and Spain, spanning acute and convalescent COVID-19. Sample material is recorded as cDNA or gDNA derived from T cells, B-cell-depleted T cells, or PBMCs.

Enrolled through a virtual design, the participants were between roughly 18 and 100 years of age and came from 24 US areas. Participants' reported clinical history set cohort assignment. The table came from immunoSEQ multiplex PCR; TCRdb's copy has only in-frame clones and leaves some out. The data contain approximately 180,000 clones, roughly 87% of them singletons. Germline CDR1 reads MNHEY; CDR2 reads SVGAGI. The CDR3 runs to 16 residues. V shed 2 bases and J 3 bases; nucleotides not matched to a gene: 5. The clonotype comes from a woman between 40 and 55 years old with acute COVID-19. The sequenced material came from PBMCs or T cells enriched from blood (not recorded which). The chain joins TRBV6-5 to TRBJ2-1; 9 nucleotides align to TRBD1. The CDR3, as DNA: TGTGCCAGCAGTTACGGACGGGACAGGGTCTACAATGAGCAGTTCTTC. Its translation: CASSYGRDRVYNEQFF.